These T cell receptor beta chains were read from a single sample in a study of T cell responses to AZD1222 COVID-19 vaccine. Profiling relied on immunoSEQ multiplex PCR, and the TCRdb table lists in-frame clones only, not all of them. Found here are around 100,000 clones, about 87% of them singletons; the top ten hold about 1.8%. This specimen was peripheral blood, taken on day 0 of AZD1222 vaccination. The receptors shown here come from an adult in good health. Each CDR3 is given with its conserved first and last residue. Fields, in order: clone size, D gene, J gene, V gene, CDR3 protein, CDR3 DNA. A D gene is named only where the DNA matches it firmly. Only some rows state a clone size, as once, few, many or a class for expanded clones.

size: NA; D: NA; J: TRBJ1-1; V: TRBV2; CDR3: CASSTRVMGTEAFF; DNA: TGTGCCAGCAGTACCAGGGTGATGGGGACTGAAGCTTTCTTT
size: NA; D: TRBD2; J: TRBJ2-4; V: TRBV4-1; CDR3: CASSQGAVAGKLIIAKNIQYF; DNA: TGCGCCAGCAGCCAAGGGGCGGTAGCGGGCAAGCTAATTATAGCCAAAAACATTCAGTACTTC
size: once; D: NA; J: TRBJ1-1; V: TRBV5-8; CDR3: CASSLWAGTNTEAFF; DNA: TGTGCCAGCAGCTTGTGGGCGGGAACAAACACTGAAGCTTTCTTT
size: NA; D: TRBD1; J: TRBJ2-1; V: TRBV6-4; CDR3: CASSEMGQGYNEQFF; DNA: TGTGCCAGCAGTGAAATGGGACAGGGGTACAATGAGCAGTTCTTC
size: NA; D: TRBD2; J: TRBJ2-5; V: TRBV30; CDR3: CAWSATSGRETQYF; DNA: TGTGCCTGGAGTGCAACTAGCGGTCGGGAGACCCAGTACTTC
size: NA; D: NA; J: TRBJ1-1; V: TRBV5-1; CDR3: CASSLAGRVRGSTEAFF; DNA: TGCGCCAGCAGCTTGGCTGGCAGGGTGCGCGGAAGCACTGAAGCTTTCTTT
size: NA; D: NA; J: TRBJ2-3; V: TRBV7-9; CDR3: CASSPRNREVDTQYF; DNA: TGTGCCAGCAGCCCCCGGAACAGGGAGGTAGATACGCAGTATTTT
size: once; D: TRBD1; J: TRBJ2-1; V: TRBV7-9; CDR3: CASSLHFRDRGPYEQFF; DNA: TGTGCCAGCAGCTTACATTTTAGGGACAGGGGGCCCTATGAGCAGTTCTTC
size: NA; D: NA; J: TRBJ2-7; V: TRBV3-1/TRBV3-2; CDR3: CASSLRGLDSYEQYF; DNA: TGTGCCAGCAGCCTTCGGGGACTGGACTCCTACGAGCAGTACTTC
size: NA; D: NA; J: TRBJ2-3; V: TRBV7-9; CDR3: CASSPRADTQYF; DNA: TGTGCCAGCAGCCCCCGTGCAGATACGCAGTATTTT
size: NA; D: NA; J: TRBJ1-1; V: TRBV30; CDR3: CAWSLMGREAFF; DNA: TGTGCCTGGAGTTTGATGGGCAGGGAGGCTTTCTTT
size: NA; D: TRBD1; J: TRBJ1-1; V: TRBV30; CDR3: CAWSVIRGTEAFF; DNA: TGTGCCTGGAGTGTAATCAGGGGGACTGAAGCTTTCTTT
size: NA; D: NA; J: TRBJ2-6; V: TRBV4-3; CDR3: CASSQVTGSGANVLTF; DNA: TGCGCCAGCAGCCAAGTGACAGGCTCGGGGGCCAACGTCCTGACTTTC
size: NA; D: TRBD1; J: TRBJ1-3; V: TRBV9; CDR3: CASSVGTGVSGNTIYF; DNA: TGTGCCAGCAGCGTAGGAACAGGGGTCTCTGGAAACACCATATATTTT
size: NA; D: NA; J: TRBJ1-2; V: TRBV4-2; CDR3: CASSQERELFMAGYTF; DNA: TGTGCCAGCAGCCAAGAACGCGAGCTTTTCATGGCTGGCTACACCTTC
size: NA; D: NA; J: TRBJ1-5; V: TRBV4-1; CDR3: CASSPGPGGQPQHF; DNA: TGCGCCAGCAGCCCGGGACCAGGAGGCCAGCCCCAGCATTTT
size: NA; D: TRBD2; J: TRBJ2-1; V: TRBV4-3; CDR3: CASSRKPLTRLAGYNEQFF; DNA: TGCGCCAGCAGCCGAAAACCCCTCACCCGACTAGCGGGCTACAATGAGCAGTTCTTC
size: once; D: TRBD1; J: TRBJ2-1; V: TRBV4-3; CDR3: CASSQDTQQGALINEQFF; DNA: TGCGCCAGCAGCCAAGATACCCAACAGGGGGCTTTAATCAATGAGCAGTTCTTC
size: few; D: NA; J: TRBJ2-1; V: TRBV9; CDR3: CASSVGTIGDNEQFF; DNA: TGTGCCAGCAGCGTAGGTACCATCGGGGACAATGAGCAGTTCTTC
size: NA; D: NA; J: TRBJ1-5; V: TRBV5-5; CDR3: CASSLSGGQPQHF; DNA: TGTGCCAGCAGTTTAAGCGGGGGGCAGCCCCAGCATTTT
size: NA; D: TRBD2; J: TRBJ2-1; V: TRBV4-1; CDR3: CASSQDPRHSGRSYNEQFF; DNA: TGCGCCAGCAGCCAAGACCCACGGCATAGCGGGAGATCCTACAATGAGCAGTTCTTC
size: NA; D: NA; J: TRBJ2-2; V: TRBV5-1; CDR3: CASSLYLAGELFF; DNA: TGCGCCAGCAGCTTGTACCTAGCCGGGGAGCTGTTTTTT
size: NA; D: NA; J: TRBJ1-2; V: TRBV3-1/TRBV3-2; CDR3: CASSQSPTVSNYGYTF; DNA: TGTGCCAGCAGCCAATCCCCCACTGTCTCTAACTATGGCTACACCTTC
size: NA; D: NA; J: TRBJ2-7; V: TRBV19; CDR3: CASSVGDYEQYF; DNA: TGTGCCAGTAGCGTCGGAGACTACGAGCAGTACTTC
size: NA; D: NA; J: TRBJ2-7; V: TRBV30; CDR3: CAWSGMRYEQYF; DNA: TGTGCCTGGAGTGGGATGAGATACGAGCAGTACTTC
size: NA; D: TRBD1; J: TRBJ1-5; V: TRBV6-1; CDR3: CASSERDRGNQPQHF; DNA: TGTGCCAGCAGTGAACGGGACAGGGGCAATCAGCCCCAGCATTTT
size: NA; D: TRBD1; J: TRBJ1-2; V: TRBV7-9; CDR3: CASSFAGGRGYYGYTF; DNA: TGTGCCAGCAGCTTTGCAGGGGGCCGGGGGTACTATGGCTACACCTTC
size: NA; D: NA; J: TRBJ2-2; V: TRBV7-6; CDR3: CASSLEGREINTGELFF; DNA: TGTGCCAGCAGCTTAGAGGGTAGGGAGATTAACACCGGGGAGCTGTTTTTT
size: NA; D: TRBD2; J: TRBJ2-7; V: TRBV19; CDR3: CASSTTGGLAGHEQYF; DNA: TGTGCCAGTAGTACGACGGGGGGACTAGCGGGCCACGAGCAGTACTTC
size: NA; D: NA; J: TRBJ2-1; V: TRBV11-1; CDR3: CASTQKGRARDNEQFF; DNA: TGTGCCAGCACACAGAAAGGAAGGGCCCGGGACAATGAGCAGTTCTTC
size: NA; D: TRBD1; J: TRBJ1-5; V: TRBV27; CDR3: CASSFTPQGAHQPQHF; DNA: TGTGCCAGCAGTTTCACCCCCCAGGGGGCGCATCAGCCCCAGCATTTT
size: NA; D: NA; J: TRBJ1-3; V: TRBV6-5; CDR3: CASKAVSGNTIYF; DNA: TGTGCCAGCAAGGCGGTCTCTGGAAACACCATATATTTT
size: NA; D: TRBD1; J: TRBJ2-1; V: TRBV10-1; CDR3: CASSATGTGGSRGEQFF; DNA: TGCGCCAGCAGTGCCACCGGGACAGGGGGCAGTCGCGGTGAGCAGTTCTTC
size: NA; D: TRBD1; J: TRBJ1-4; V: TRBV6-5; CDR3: CASYEGQDGLFF; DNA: TGTGCCAGCTATGAGGGACAGGATGGACTGTTTTTT
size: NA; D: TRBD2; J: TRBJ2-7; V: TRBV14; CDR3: CASTSGSSSAHEQYF; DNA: TGTGCCAGCACTAGCGGGAGTTCATCCGCCCACGAGCAGTACTTC
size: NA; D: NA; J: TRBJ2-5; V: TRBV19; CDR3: CASSVLIRETQYF; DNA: TGTGCCAGTAGTGTCTTAATAAGGGAGACCCAGTACTTC
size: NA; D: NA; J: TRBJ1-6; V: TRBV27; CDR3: CASSLFSPYGSDSPLHF; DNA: TGTGCCAGCAGTTTATTTTCCCCGTACGGCAGTGATTCACCCCTCCACTTT
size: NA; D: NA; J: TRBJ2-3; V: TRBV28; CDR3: CASSWIPGAGRFTDTQYF; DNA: TGTGCCAGCAGTTGGATCCCTGGGGCGGGAAGATTCACAGATACGCAGTATTTT
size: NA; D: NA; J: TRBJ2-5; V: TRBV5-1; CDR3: CASTLGETQYF; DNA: TGCGCCAGCACTCTTGGGGAGACCCAGTACTTC
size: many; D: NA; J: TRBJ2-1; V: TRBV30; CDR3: CAWSVFQEEFF; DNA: TGTGCCTGGAGTGTATTCCAAGAAGAGTTCTTC
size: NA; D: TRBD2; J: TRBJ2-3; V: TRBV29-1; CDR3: CSVVTSGGGDTQYF; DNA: TGCAGCGTTGTTACTAGCGGTGGGGGAGATACGCAGTATTTT
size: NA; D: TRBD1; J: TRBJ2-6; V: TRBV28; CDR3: CASSLSQGVPSGANVLTF; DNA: TGTGCCAGCAGTTTATCACAGGGGGTCCCCTCTGGGGCCAACGTCCTGACTTTC
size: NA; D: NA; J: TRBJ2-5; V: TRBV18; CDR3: CASSPPNYNQETQYF; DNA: TGTGCCAGCTCACCACCGAACTATAACCAAGAGACCCAGTACTTC
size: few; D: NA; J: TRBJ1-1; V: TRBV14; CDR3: CASSPGGTEAFF; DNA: TGTGCCAGCAGCCCAGGTGGCACTGAAGCTTTCTTT
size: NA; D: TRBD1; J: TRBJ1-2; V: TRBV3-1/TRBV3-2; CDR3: CASSLDRGPYGYTF; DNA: TGTGCCAGCAGCTTGGACAGGGGACCCTATGGCTACACCTTC
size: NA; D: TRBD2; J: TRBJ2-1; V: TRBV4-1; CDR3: CASSHPGTSGRREQFF; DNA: TGCGCCAGCAGCCATCCCGGGACTAGCGGGAGACGGGAGCAGTTCTTC
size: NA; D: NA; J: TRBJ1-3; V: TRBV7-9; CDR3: CASSRTGSSGNTIYF; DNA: TGTGCCAGCAGCCGGACGGGGTCCTCTGGAAACACCATATATTTT
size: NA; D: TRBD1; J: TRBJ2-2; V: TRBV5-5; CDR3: CASSYSGTEIGTGELFF; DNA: TGTGCCAGCAGCTACTCCGGGACAGAGATTGGGACCGGGGAGCTGTTTTTT
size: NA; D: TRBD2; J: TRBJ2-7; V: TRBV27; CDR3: CASSFGGEGSEQYF; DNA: TGTGCCAGCAGTTTTGGTGGGGAGGGTAGCGAGCAGTACTTC
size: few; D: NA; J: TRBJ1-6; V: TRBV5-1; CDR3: CASSARQGTVSPLHF; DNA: TGCGCCAGCAGCGCCCGGCAGGGGACCGTCTCACCCCTCCACTTT
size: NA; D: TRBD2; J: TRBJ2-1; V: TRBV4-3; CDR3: CASSAAPAGVTNEQFF; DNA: TGCGCCAGCAGCGCAGCCCCAGCGGGAGTCACTAATGAGCAGTTCTTC
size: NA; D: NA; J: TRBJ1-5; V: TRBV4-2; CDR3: CASSQAWGGGREDSNQPQHF; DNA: TGTGCCAGCAGCCAAGCGTGGGGAGGAGGTAGGGAAGATAGCAATCAGCCCCAGCATTTT
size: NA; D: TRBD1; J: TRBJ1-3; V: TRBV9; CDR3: CASSSGGFLSGNTIYF; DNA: TGTGCCAGCAGCTCAGGGGGATTTCTCTCTGGAAACACCATATATTTT
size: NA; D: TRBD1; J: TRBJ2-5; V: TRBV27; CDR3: CASSGTPGQGLETQYF; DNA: TGTGCCAGCAGCGGTACGCCGGGACAGGGGTTGGAGACCCAGTACTTC
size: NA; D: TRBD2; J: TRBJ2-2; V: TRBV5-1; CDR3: CASSAGGWDTGELFF; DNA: TGCGCCAGCAGCGCGGGGGGATGGGACACCGGGGAGCTGTTTTTT
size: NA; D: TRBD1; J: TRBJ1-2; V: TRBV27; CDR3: CASSSGQEGPYGYTF; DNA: TGTGCCAGCAGTTCTGGACAGGAGGGGCCCTATGGCTACACCTTC
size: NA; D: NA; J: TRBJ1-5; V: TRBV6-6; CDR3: CASSLEGDQPQHF; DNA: TGTGCCAGCAGTCTGGAAGGGGATCAGCCCCAGCATTTT